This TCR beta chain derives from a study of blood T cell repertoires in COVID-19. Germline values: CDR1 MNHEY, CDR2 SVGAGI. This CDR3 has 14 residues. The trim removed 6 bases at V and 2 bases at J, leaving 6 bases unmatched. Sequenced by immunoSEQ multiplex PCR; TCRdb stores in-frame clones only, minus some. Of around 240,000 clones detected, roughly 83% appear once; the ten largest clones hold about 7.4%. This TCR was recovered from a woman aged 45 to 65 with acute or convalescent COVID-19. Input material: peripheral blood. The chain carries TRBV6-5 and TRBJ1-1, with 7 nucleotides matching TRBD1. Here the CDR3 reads CASSVTGSNTEAFF. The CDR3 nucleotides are TGTGCCAGCAGCGTGACAGGGAGCAACACTGAAGCTTTCTTT.